This TCR beta chain was identified during a study of CD8 T cells in Susac syndrome. CD8+ and CD4+ T cells were negatively isolated; TEMRA cells were FACS-enriched. This clonotype was seen only once. RNA was extracted with the RNeasy kit, and a quantity of about 0.45 to 1 ug was reverse transcribed using random hexamers. Amplification of the TCR beta CDR3 was carried out by immunoSEQ multiplex PCR, which spanned a total of 54 Vbeta and 13 Jbeta segments. TCRdb itself ran the immunoSEQ multiplex PCR reads through MiXCR, one entry per CDR3 protein. The sample includes about 80,000 distinct CDR3 sequences, roughly 90% of them seen just once. Germline CDR1 SGHTA, CDR2 FQGTGA. Trimming took off 5 bases at V and 6 bases at J, with 11 bases between the two ends. The CDR3 spans 13 residues.

V gene TRBV7-3 combines with J gene TRBJ2-1; D gene uncertain. The sequence was collected from a human donor with multiple sclerosis. The source material was CD8+ T cells from PBMCs. The CDR3 loop is CASSNTVGNEQFF. Written as DNA, the CDR3 is TGTGCCAGCAGCAATACAGTAGGCAATGAGCAGTTCTTC.